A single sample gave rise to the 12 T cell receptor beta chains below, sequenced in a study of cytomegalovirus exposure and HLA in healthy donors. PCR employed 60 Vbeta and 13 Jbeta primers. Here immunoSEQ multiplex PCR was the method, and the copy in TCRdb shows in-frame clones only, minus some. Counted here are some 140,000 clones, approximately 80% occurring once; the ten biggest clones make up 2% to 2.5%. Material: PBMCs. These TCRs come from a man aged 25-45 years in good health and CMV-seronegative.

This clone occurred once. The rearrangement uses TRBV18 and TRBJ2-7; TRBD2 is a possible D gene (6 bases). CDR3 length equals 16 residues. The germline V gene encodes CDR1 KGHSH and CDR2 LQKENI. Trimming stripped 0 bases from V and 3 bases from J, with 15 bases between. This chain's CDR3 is CASSPPNAGRYYEQYF. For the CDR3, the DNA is TGTGCCAGCTCACCACCGAATGCGGGAAGATACTACGAGCAGTACTTC.

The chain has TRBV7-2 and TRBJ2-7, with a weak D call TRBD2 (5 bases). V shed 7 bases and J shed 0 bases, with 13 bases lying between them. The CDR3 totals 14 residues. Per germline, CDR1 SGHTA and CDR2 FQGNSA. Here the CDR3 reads CASTSSTSSYEQYF. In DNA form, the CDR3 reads TGTGCCAGCACCTCCTCCACTAGCTCCTACGAGCAGTACTTC. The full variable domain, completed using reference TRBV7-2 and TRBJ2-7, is GAGVSQSPSNKVTEKGKDVELRCDPISGHTALYWYRQSLGQGLEFLIYFQGNSAPDKSGLPSDRFSAERTGGSVSTLTIQRTQQEDSAVYLCASTSSTSSYEQYFGPGTRLTVT.

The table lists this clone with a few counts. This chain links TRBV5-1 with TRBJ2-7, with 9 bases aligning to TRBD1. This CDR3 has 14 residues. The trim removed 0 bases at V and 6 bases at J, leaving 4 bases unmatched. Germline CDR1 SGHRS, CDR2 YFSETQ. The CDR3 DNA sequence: TGCGCCAGCAGCTTGGACGGGACAGGGATCGAGCAGTACTTC. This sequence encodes CASSLDGTGIEQYF. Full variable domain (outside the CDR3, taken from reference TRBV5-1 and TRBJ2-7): KAGVTQTPRYLIKTRGQQVTLSCSPISGHRSVSWYQQTPGQGLQFLFEYFSETQRNKGNFPGRFSGRQFSNSRSEMNVSTLELGDSALYLCASSLDGTGIEQYFGPGTRLTVT.

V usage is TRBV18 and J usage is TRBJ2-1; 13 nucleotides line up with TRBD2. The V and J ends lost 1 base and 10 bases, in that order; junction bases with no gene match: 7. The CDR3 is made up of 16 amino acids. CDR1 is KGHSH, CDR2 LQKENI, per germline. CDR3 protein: CASSPRTSGGLEEQFF. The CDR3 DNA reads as TGTGCCAGCTCACCACGGACTAGCGGGGGTCTAGAGGAGCAGTTCTTC.

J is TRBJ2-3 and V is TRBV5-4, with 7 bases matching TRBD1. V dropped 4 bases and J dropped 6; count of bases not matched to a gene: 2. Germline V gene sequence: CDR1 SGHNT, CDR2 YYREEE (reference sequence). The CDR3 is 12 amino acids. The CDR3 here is CASSLQGDTQYF. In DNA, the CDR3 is TGTGCCAGCAGCCTACAGGGGGATACGCAGTATTTT.

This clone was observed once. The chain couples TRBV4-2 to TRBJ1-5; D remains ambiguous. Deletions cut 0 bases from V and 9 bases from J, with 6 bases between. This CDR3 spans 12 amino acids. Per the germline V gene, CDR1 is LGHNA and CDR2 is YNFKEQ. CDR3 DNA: TGTGCCAGCAGCCAAGACGGAGGGCCCCAGCATTTT. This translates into CASSQDGGPQHF.

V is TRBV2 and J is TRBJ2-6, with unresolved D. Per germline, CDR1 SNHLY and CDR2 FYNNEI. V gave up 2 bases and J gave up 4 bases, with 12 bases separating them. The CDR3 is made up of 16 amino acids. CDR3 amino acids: CASSEYQRGGANVLTF. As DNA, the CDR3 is TGTGCCAGCAGTGAATACCAGCGCGGCGGGGCCAACGTCCTGACTTTC.

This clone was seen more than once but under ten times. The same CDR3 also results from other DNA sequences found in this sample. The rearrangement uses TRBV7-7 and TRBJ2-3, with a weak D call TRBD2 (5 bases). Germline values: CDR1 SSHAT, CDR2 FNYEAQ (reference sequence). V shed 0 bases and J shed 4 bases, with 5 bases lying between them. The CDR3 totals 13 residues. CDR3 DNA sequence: TGTGCCAGCAGCTTAGCGGAGGCAGATACGCAGTATTTT. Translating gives CASSLAEADTQYF.

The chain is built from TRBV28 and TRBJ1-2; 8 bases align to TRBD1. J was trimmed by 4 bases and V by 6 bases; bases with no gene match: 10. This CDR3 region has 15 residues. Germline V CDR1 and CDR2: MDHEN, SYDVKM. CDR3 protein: CASSPRGQPFYGYTF. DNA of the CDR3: TGTGCCAGCAGCCCCAGGGGGCAGCCTTTCTATGGCTACACCTTC.

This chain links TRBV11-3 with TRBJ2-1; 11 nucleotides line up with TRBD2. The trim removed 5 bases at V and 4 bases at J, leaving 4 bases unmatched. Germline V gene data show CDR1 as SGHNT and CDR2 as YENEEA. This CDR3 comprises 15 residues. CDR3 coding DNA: TGTGCCAGCAGCCTTGGGACTAGCGGTTACAATGAGCAGTTCTTC. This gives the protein CASSLGTSGYNEQFF.

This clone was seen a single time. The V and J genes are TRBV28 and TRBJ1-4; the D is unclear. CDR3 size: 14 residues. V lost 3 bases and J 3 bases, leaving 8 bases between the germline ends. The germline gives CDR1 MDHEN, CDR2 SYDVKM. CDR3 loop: CASSFRFANEKLFF. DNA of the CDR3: TGTGCCAGCAGTTTCAGGTTTGCTAATGAAAAACTGTTTTTT.

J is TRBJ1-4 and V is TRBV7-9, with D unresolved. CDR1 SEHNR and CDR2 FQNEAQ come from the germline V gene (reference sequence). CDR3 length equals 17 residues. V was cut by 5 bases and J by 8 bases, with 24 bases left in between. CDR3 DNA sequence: TGTGCCAGCAGCCCAATACCACGGACCTTCCGGAGGGAAAAACTGTTTTTT. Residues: CASSPIPRTFRREKLFF.